This TCR beta chain was found in a study of cytomegalovirus exposure and HLA in healthy donors. Findings and limits, study-wide: Reportedly, a later analysis found an Asian-associated ancestry cluster had fewer N-insertions than the approximately 600-donor mean.

In the PCR, 60 Vbeta and 13 Jbeta primers were used. Clones were read by immunoSEQ multiplex PCR, and TCRdb kept only the in-frame ones, dropping some. The repertoire holds more than 80,000 clones, with 86% as singletons. V shed 3 bases and J 8 bases; nucleotides not matched to a gene: 1. The CDR3 spans 12 residues. Germline values: CDR1 SGHDT, CDR2 YYEEEE. On this clone: Its cognate antigen is unknown.

Sequenced input: PBMCs. V and J are TRBV5-6 and TRBJ1-4; 7 nucleotides align to TRBD1. The clonotype was recovered from a man aged 30 to 45 in good health and CMV-seropositive. As DNA, the CDR3 is TGTGCCAGCAGCTCGGGACAGGAAAAACTGTTTTTT. Its protein product is CASSSGQEKLFF.